The 22 T cell receptor beta chains listed next were all sequenced from one sample in a study of breast tumors, draining lymph nodes, adjacent tissues. Breast cancer patients provided tissue from their axillary draining lymph nodes. TCRdb used MiXCR to reprocess the multiplex PCR reads, holding one entry per CDR3 protein. The table records 150,000 to 200,000 distinct CDR3 sequences, roughly a third of them present only once. The sequencing sample was made of axillary lymph node tissue. These receptors were collected from a female donor with breast cancer. Some clones in this sample may be carry-over from other donors' samples.

This clonotype was counted ten times or more. This chain's CDR3 is CASGSTGTGLENTQYF. The CDR3 DNA follows: TGTGCTAGTGGTTCGACCGGGACAGGGCTCGAAAATACGCAGTATTTT. V and J are TRBV12-5 and TRBJ2-3; 9 positions match TRBD1. The CDR3 runs to 16 residues. Germline V gene lookup returns CDR1 LGHNT and CDR2 FRNRAP. V lost 4 bases and J lost 7; bases outside the gene matches: 12.

The sample holds many counts of this clonotype. A much larger clone lies one base from this, so it may be a read error. This rearrangement joins TRBV6-6 to TRBJ1-3; no reliable D call. The CDR3 has 16 amino acids. Germline V CDR1 and CDR2: MNHNY, SVGAGI (reference sequence). Written as DNA, the CDR3 is TGTGCCAGCAGTCACTCCACGGAACCTGGAGGAAACACCATATATTTT. As protein: CASSHSTEPGGNTIYF.

This rearrangement joins TRBV5-1 to TRBJ1-2; weak D call: TRBD1 (5 bases). Germline V gene data show CDR1 as SGHRS and CDR2 as YFSETQ. Trimming took off 4 bases at V and 5 bases at J, with 12 bases between the two ends. The CDR3 is 13 residues long. CDR3 DNA sequence: TGCGCCAGCAGCCCGGGACCCCAGTATGGCTACACCTTC. Translation: CASSPGPQYGYTF.

This chain uses TRBV27 with TRBJ1-2; D perhaps matches TRBD1 (5 bases). Germline assignment: CDR1 MNHEY and CDR2 SMNVEV (reference sequence). This CDR3 has 14 residues. V was cut by 5 bases and J by 8 bases, with 18 bases left in between. CDR3 protein: CASSPLRGDWGYTF. The CDR3 nucleotides read TGTGCCAGCAGTCCCCTTAGAGGGGATTGGGGCTACACCTTC.

This clonotype was detected ten times or more. The rearrangement uses TRBV11-2 and TRBJ2-1; 15 bases align to TRBD2. V lost 4 bases, J lost 5 bases, and 9 bases stayed unmatched. Per germline, CDR1 SGHAT and CDR2 FQNNGV. This CDR3 comprises 18 residues. CDR3 protein: CASSSLGLAGGGDNEQFF. CDR3 in DNA: TGTGCCAGCAGCTCCTTAGGACTAGCGGGAGGGGGGGACAATGAGCAGTTCTTC.

The chain joins TRBV5-1 to TRBJ2-3; 11 bases are shared with TRBD2. V dropped 0 bases and J dropped 5; count of bases not matched to a gene: 8. Germline assignment: CDR1 SGHRS and CDR2 YFSETQ. The CDR3 is 17 amino acids. Here the CDR3 DNA reads TGCGCCAGCAGCTTGGCCCCAACTAGCGGGGGCAAAGATACGCAGTATTTT. Translation: CASSLAPTSGGKDTQYF.

V and J are TRBV7-9 and TRBJ1-3; 9 positions match TRBD1. This CDR3 is built from 16 residues. V trimming: 5 bases; J trimming: 7 bases; junction bases outside the gene matches: 12. Germline V gene data show CDR1 as SEHNR and CDR2 as FQNEAQ (reference sequence). CDR3 loop: CASSPATGGGGNTIYF. DNA for the CDR3: TGTGCCAGCAGCCCCGCCACAGGGGGCGGTGGGAACACCATATATTTT.

This clonotype was seen only a few times. The genes are TRBV27 and TRBJ2-1; tentative D call: TRBD2 (6 bases). This CDR3 is built from 14 residues. The V end lost 7 bases, the J end lost 2 bases, and 12 bases lay between the germline ends. Germline V CDR1 and CDR2: MNHEY, SMNVEV (reference sequence). The DNA for the CDR3 is TGTGCCAGCACCGGGGGTTCCCCCTACAATGAGCAGTTCTTC. This gives the protein CASTGGSPYNEQFF.

This clonotype was seen ten or more times. This rearrangement joins TRBV18 to TRBJ2-7; 10 bases align to TRBD1. V trimming: 2 bases; J trimming: 1 base; junction bases outside the gene matches: 5. This CDR3 region has 16 residues. Germline CDR1 KGHSH, CDR2 LQKENI. The CDR3 here is CASSPSPGQGSYEQYF. The CDR3 nucleotides read TGTGCCAGCTCACCATCTCCGGGACAGGGGTCCTACGAGCAGTACTTC. The variable domain in full, with the rest retrieved from reference TRBV18 and TRBJ2-7, is NAGVMQNPRHLVRRRGQEARLRCSPMKGHSHVYWYRQLPEEGLKFMVYLQKENIIDESGMPKERFSAEFPKEGPSILRIQQVVRGDSAAYFCASSPSPGQGSYEQYFGPGTRLTVT.

The gene calls are TRBV30 and TRBJ2-6; D gene ambiguous. The CDR3 extends over 14 amino acids. Germline CDR1 GTSNPN, CDR2 SVGIG (reference sequence). The V and J ends lost 5 bases and 0 bases respectively, with 8 bases between them. CDR3: CAWARASGANVLTF. The CDR3 DNA reads TGTGCCTGGGCCCGGGCCTCTGGGGCCAACGTCCTGACTTTC.

Ten or more counts support this clonotype. The chain uses TRBV10-2 and TRBJ2-1; D uncertain. The CDR3 loop spans 12 amino acids. The germline V gene has CDR1 WSHSY and CDR2 SAAADI. Trimming removed 7 bases at V and 5 bases at J, with 9 bases between. The chain's CDR3 is CASTITDNEQFF. CDR3 coding DNA: TGCGCCAGCACCATAACAGACAATGAGCAGTTCTTC.

This clonotype was found many times. The V call is TRBV9, the J call TRBJ2-7; D is uncertain. V shed 4 bases and J shed 3 bases, with 14 bases lying between them. The CDR3 extends over 14 amino acids. Germline CDR1 is SGDLS and CDR2 is YYNGEE. The chain's CDR3 is CASSSDVGNYEQYF. CDR3 coding DNA: TGTGCCAGCAGCTCAGACGTGGGGAACTACGAGCAGTACTTC.

This clonotype was found once. One junction end does not reproduce the germline sequence, and a read error may be involved. This chain joins TRBV7-9 and TRBJ2-7, with D perhaps being TRBD1 or TRBD2 (5 bases each). The germline gives CDR1 SEHNR, CDR2 FQNEAQ (reference sequence). CDR3 length equals 14 residues. The CDR3 DNA is TGTGCCAGCAGCTTAGGGGGACCACCCCACGAGCAGTGCTTC. Translating gives CASSLGGPPHEQCF.

At least ten counts were recorded for this clonotype. The V gene is TRBV30, the J gene TRBJ2-7; TRBD1 is a possible D gene (6 bases). The ends were cut back, 5 bases at V and 4 bases at J, with 6 bases in the middle. Germline CDR1 is GTSNPN and CDR2 is SVGIG (reference sequence). The CDR3 sequence is 10 residues long. CDR3 sequence reads: CAWGQYEQYF. The CDR3 region has the DNA TGTGCCTGGGGACAGTACGAGCAGTACTTC. Filled out from reference TRBV30 and TRBJ2-7, the complete variable domain reads SQTIHQWPATLVQPVGSPLSLECTVEGTSNPNLYWYRQAAGRGLQLLFYSVGIGQISSEVPQNLSASRPQDRQFILSSKKLLLSDSGFYLCAWGQYEQYFGPGTRLTVT.

This clonotype was seen repeatedly, ten times or more. V and J are TRBV19 and TRBJ2-1, with TRBD1 matching 8 bases. V dropped 8 bases and J dropped 10; count of bases not matched to a gene: 10. This CDR3 region has 13 residues. Germline V gene sequence: CDR1 LNHDA, CDR2 SQIVND (reference sequence). As DNA, the CDR3 is TGTGCCAGTGGAAACCACAGGGGGGACGAGCAGTTCTTC. Protein product: CASGNHRGDEQFF.

This clonotype was observed a handful of times. Possible read error: a much larger clone is one base away. CDR3 sequence: CASSQEGGLGF. CDR3 DNA: TGTGCCAGCAGTCAAGAGGGGGGATTGGGGTTT. The rearrangement joins TRBV6-1 to TRBJ1-4, with D maybe TRBD1 (6 bases). The V gene's germline CDR1 is MNHNS and CDR2 SASEGT. CDR3 length: 11 amino acids.

The V and J genes are TRBV30 and TRBJ1-1; 7 nucleotides align to TRBD1. There are 15 residues in the CDR3. Germline trimming cut 0 bases from V and 4 bases from J; bases unmatched to any gene: 8. CDR1 and CDR2 (germline): GTSNPN, SVGIG (reference sequence). CDR3 sequence: CAWSVRDRVITEAFF. CDR3 nucleotides: TGTGCCTGGAGTGTACGTGACAGGGTGATCACTGAAGCTTTCTTT.

This clonotype was found once. At one end the junction does not follow the germline gene, possibly because of a read error. The gene calls are TRBV10-1 and TRBJ1-2; TRBD1 aligns across 9 bases. The CDR3 has 15 amino acids. Per the germline V gene, CDR1 is WNHNN and CDR2 is SYGVQD (reference sequence). The CDR3, as DNA: TGCGCCAGCAGAGGACAGGGGCAAGCTAACTATGGCTGCACCTTC. Protein: CASRGQGQANYGCTF.

This clonotype was detected a few times. V is TRBV6-1 and J is TRBJ2-3; 13 bases are a match to TRBD2. The germline V gene has CDR1 MNHNS and CDR2 SASEGT. V trimming: 6 bases; J trimming: 3 bases; junction bases outside the gene matches: 12. The CDR3 consists of 18 residues. The CDR3, as DNA: TGTGCCAGCAGCGTCGGACCGGGACTAGCGGGATTTACAGATACGCAGTATTTT. Translation gives CASSVGPGLAGFTDTQYF.

In its sample, this clonotype was seen a few times. This chain joins TRBV7-9 and TRBJ1-1, with 9 bases identical to TRBD1. The CDR3 loop spans 15 amino acids. Germline V gene sequence: CDR1 SEHNR, CDR2 FQNEAQ (reference sequence). With V trimmed by 5 bases and J by 4 bases, 8 bases remained unmatched. In DNA, the CDR3 is TGTGCCAGCAGCCCCGTAGGACAGGGGAGCACTGAAGCTTTCTTT. Translated, it gives CASSPVGQGSTEAFF.

This clonotype was detected many times. This chain joins TRBV20-1 and TRBJ2-5; 7 nucleotides line up with TRBD2. V dropped 3 bases and J dropped 6; count of bases not matched to a gene: 10. Germline V lookup: CDR1 DFQATT, CDR2 SNEGSKA (reference sequence). This CDR3 is built from 14 residues. Written as DNA, the CDR3 is TGCAGTGCTAGGCCCAGCGGGGAGATCAAGACCCAGTACTTC. As protein: CSARPSGEIKTQYF.

This chain uses TRBV7-2 with TRBJ1-4, with D unclear. The CDR3 has 12 residues. Trimming left V 5 bases short and J 10 bases short, with 11 bases between. The germline V gene encodes CDR1 SGHTA and CDR2 FQGNSA. The CDR3, as DNA: TGTGCCAGCAGCACCCGAGGAGGAAAACTGTTTTTT. It encodes CASSTRGGKLFF.